The 29 T cell receptor beta chains below all came from one sample that was sequenced in a study of blood T cell repertoires in COVID-19. Profiling relied on immunoSEQ multiplex PCR, and the TCRdb table lists in-frame clones only, not all of them. The table records a few hundred thousand clones, about nine tenths of them present only once. Source material: PBMCs or T cells enriched from blood (not recorded which). The receptors were gathered from a woman aged 55-69 years who had recovered from COVID-19.

CDR3 sequence (DNA): TGCGCCAGCAGCTTGGGGACTTTGTATGGCTACACCTTC. Translating gives CASSLGTLYGYTF. This rearrangement joins TRBV5-1 to TRBJ1-2; D remains unclear. The CDR3 length is 13 residues. Trimming left V 0 bases short and J 5 bases short, with 8 bases between. The V gene's germline CDR1 is SGHRS and CDR2 YFSETQ. Filled out from reference TRBV5-1 and TRBJ1-2, the complete variable domain reads KAGVTQTPRYLIKTRGQQVTLSCSPISGHRSVSWYQQTPGQGLQFLFEYFSETQRNKGNFPGRFSGRQFSNSRSEMNVSTLELGDSALYLCASSLGTLYGYTFGSGTRLTVV.

The chain carries TRBV5-1 and TRBJ2-1; 8 bases agree with TRBD2. Trimming removed 8 bases from V and 4 bases from J; junction bases left unmatched: 8. Germline CDR1 is SGHRS and CDR2 is YFSETQ. CDR3 length: 14 residues. CDR3 sequence: CARKGKRGYNEQFF. CDR3 in DNA: TGCGCCAGGAAGGGGAAGCGGGGGTACAATGAGCAGTTCTTC. The complete variable domain, with remaining parts taken from reference TRBV5-1 and TRBJ2-1, reads KAGVTQTPRYLIKTRGQQVTLSCSPISGHRSVSWYQQTPGQGLQFLFEYFSETQRNKGNFPGRFSGRQFSNSRSEMNVSTLELGDSALYLCARKGKRGYNEQFFGPGTRLTVL.

This clone came up once. The CDR3 DNA sequence: TGTGCCAGCAGCCCTCCGACGAGCGGGGTCTACGAGCAGTACTTC. It codes for CASSPPTSGVYEQYF. This rearrangement joins TRBV9 to TRBJ2-7, with 7 bases that match TRBD2. Germline CDR1 is SGDLS and CDR2 is YYNGEE. V shed 4 bases and J 3 bases; nucleotides not matched to a gene: 10. CDR3 length: 15 residues.

The rearrangement links TRBV10-2 to TRBJ2-3, with a possible D match to TRBD2 (6 bases). This CDR3 has 14 amino acids. Trimming pared 6 bases from V and 0 bases from J, leaving 10 bases between. The germline V gene encodes CDR1 WSHSY and CDR2 SAAADI. The CDR3 DNA reads TGCGCCAGCAGATTAGCGGTGAGCACAGATACGCAGTATTTT. Protein: CASRLAVSTDTQYF.

V and J are TRBV10-3 and TRBJ2-3; no clear D gene. Trimming left V 2 bases short and J 4 bases short, with 10 bases between. Germline CDR1 ENHRY, CDR2 SYGVKD. CDR3 length equals 14 residues. The CDR3 coding sequence is TGTGCCATCAGTGAGAGTGGCGGCCCAGATACGCAGTATTTT. Its protein is CAISESGGPDTQYF.

Worth noting for this clone: One end of the junction fails to match germline, which may point to a read error. Other DNA sequences in the same sample also yield this CDR3. J is TRBJ1-6 and V is TRBV3-1 (or the pseudogene TRBV3-2); 7 nucleotides agree with TRBD1. This CDR3 spans 14 amino acids. The germline V gene has CDR1 LGHDT and CDR2 YNNKEL (reference sequence). In DNA, the CDR3 is TGTGCCAGCAGCCAAGGACAGGGAAAGGGACCCCTCCATTTT. Translated, it gives CASSQGQGKGPLHF.

The chain couples TRBV2 to TRBJ2-1, with TRBD2 matching 10 bases. The CDR3 is made up of 15 amino acids. Germline V CDR1 and CDR2: SNHLY, FYNNEI. Unmatched junction bases numbered 8, after V lost 7 bases and J lost 5 bases. The CDR3 DNA follows: TGTGCCAGCACGACGGAGCGGGGGGGCCACAATGAGCAGTTCTTC. Amino acids: CASTTERGGHNEQFF.

The chain employs TRBV27 and TRBJ1-5; D is perhaps TRBD1 (5 bases). Trimming removed 5 bases from V and 4 bases from J, with 18 bases in between. Germline V CDR1 and CDR2: MNHEY, SMNVEV (reference sequence). The CDR3 runs 16 residues. For the CDR3, the DNA is TGTGCCAGCAGTCCGGCCCGGGGGGGTCGGAATCAGCCCCAGCATTTT. Its translation: CASSPARGGRNQPQHF.

The chain employs TRBV24-1 and TRBJ2-3; 7 bases map to TRBD1. The CDR3 is 16 amino acids. J lost 0 bases, V lost 3 bases, and 5 bases had no gene match. CDR1 and CDR2 (germline): KGHDR, SFDVKD. The CDR3 protein is CATSDPGQKSTDTQYF. The DNA for the CDR3 is TGTGCCACCAGTGATCCGGGACAGAAAAGCACAGATACGCAGTATTTT.

This clone was found a few times. The chain links TRBV7-2 to TRBJ2-1; tentatively, D is TRBD1 (6 bases). Trimming took 2 bases from V and 2 from J, leaving 13 bases between them. This CDR3 has 16 residues. The germline V gene encodes CDR1 SGHTA and CDR2 FQGNSA. In nucleotides, the CDR3 is TGTGCCAGCAGCTTAAGATGGACAGTCACCTACAATGAGCAGTTCTTC. Its protein is CASSLRWTVTYNEQFF.

V usage is TRBV5-5 and J usage is TRBJ1-5; D unresolved. Per the germline V gene, CDR1 is SGHKS and CDR2 is YYEKEE (reference sequence). The CDR3 has 12 amino acids. V lost 4 bases to trimming and J lost 9 bases, with 11 bases between them. The CDR3, as DNA: TGTGCCAGCAGCCTGGACTCCTGGCCCCAGCATTTT. Amino acids: CASSLDSWPQHF.

The J gene is TRBJ1-5, the V gene TRBV20-1; 9 nucleotides align to TRBD1. The CDR3 is 16 amino acids. Germline V lookup: CDR1 DFQATT, CDR2 SNEGSKA (reference sequence). V lost 3 bases, J lost 2 bases, and 8 bases stayed unmatched. CDR3 in DNA: TGCAGTGCTAGTGCAAGGACAGGGGCGGGCAATCAGCCCCAGCATTTT. This sequence encodes CSASARTGAGNQPQHF.

The chain is built from TRBV7-2 and TRBJ1-2; TRBD1 aligns across 7 bases. Looked up from germline, CDR1 is SGHTA and CDR2 is FQGNSA. This CDR3 contains 15 residues. Unmatched junction bases numbered 6, after V lost 5 bases and J lost 0 bases. The CDR3 region has the DNA TGTGCCAGCAGCCCTGACAGGGTTACTAACTATGGCTACACCTTC. This sequence encodes CASSPDRVTNYGYTF.

The rearrangement uses TRBV19 and TRBJ1-5, with D tentatively TRBD1 (5 bases). The V gene's germline CDR1 is LNHDA and CDR2 SQIVND (reference sequence). This CDR3 comprises 13 residues. V dropped 6 bases and J dropped 2 bases, with 8 bases sitting between them. The CDR3 reads CASRSRGNQPQHF. In nucleotides, the CDR3 is TGTGCCAGTAGGTCCAGGGGCAATCAGCCCCAGCATTTT. Full variable domain (missing parts from reference TRBV19 and TRBJ1-5): DGGITQSPKYLFRKEGQNVTLSCEQNLNHDAMYWYRQDPGQGLRLIYYSQIVNDFQKGDIAEGYSVSREKKESFPLTVTSAQKNPTAFYLCASRSRGNQPQHFGDGTRLSIL.

This clone has more than one count but fewer than ten. The same CDR3 is also encoded by other DNA sequences in this sample. The chain recombines TRBV2 with TRBJ1-2; a possible D gene is TRBD1 (5 bases). Trimming cost V 2 bases and J 4 bases, with 5 bases left between them. This CDR3 region has 12 residues. Per germline, CDR1 SNHLY and CDR2 FYNNEI. In DNA, the CDR3 is TGTGCCAGCAGTGAACAGGGCTATGGCTACACCTTC. Its translation is CASSEQGYGYTF.

Concerning this clone: At one of its ends the junction is not consistent with the germline gene, which may arise from a read error. The rearrangement joins TRBV12-3 or TRBV12-4 to TRBJ1-4; 7 positions match TRBD1. CDR3 length: 13 residues. CDR3 amino acids: CASSLARTGAPAF. The DNA of the CDR3 is TGTGCCAGCAGTTTAGCGAGGACAGGAGCCCCCGCATTT.

The chain uses TRBV7-9 and TRBJ2-1, with 9 bases identical to TRBD1. The germline gives CDR1 SEHNR, CDR2 FQNEAQ (reference sequence). The length of the CDR3 is 15 residues. V was pared by 5 bases and J by 3 bases, with 5 bases of the junction left unmatched. The CDR3 here is CASSPGTGYYNEQFF. CDR3 bases: TGTGCCAGCAGCCCCGGGACAGGGTACTACAATGAGCAGTTCTTC.

The chain is built from TRBV7-9 and TRBJ2-3; 13 nucleotides match TRBD2. V lost 5 bases, J lost 3 bases, and 5 bases stayed unmatched. The CDR3 is 16 amino acids. The V gene's germline CDR1 is SEHNR and CDR2 FQNEAQ (reference sequence). CDR3 protein: CASSPRLAGGTDTQYF. The CDR3 nucleotides read TGTGCCAGCAGCCCCCGACTAGCGGGGGGAACAGATACGCAGTATTTT. Looking up the rest from reference TRBV7-9 and TRBJ2-3 gives the full variable domain: DTGVSQNPRHKITKRGQNVTFRCDPISEHNRLYWYRQTLGQGPEFLTYFQNEAQLEKSRLLSDRFSAERPKGSFSTLEIQRTEQGDSAMYLCASSPRLAGGTDTQYFGPGTRLTVL.

The chain links TRBV29-1 to TRBJ1-4; 8 bases map to TRBD1. Trimming took 5 bases from V and 7 from J; bases not matched to a gene: 6. Per the germline V gene, CDR1 is SQVTM and CDR2 is ANQGSEA. The CDR3 loop spans 13 amino acids. CDR3 residues: CSVQTGVGEKLFF. The CDR3 nucleotides read TGCAGCGTTCAGACAGGGGTGGGTGAAAAACTGTTTTTT.

This clone has a single count. The chain recombines TRBV10-2 with TRBJ1-5; maybe TRBD1 (5 bases). The CDR3 totals 12 residues. Germline loops: CDR1 WSHSY, CDR2 SAAADI. Trimming shortened V by 8 bases and J by 4 bases, and 9 bases separated the two germline ends. The CDR3, as DNA: TGCGCCAGCGCAGGGCCAAATCAGCCCCAGCATTTT. The encoded protein is CASAGPNQPQHF.

The CDR3 protein is CASSDRGQGNTIYF. CDR3 sequence (DNA): TGTGCCAGCAGTGACAGGGGGCAAGGAAACACCATATATTTT. V gene TRBV2 combines with J gene TRBJ1-3; 8 bases match TRBD1. The trim removed 3 bases at V and 4 bases at J, leaving 2 bases unmatched. CDR3 size: 14 residues. The germline V gene encodes CDR1 SNHLY and CDR2 FYNNEI.

V usage is TRBV5-1 and J usage is TRBJ2-7; 9 nucleotides line up with TRBD1. Germline values: CDR1 SGHRS, CDR2 YFSETQ. This CDR3 has 14 amino acids. V was clipped by 4 bases and J by 3 bases; unmatched bases: 5. CDR3 sequence (DNA): TGCGCCAGCAGCCCCGGGACAGGGTTCTACGAGCAGTACTTC. This translates into CASSPGTGFYEQYF.

A single count supports this clone. V and J are TRBV5-4 and TRBJ2-3, with TRBD2 as a possible D gene (6 bases). The V gene's germline CDR1 is SGHNT and CDR2 YYREEE (reference sequence). The CDR3 runs to 15 residues. V was clipped by 7 bases and J by 1 base, with 16 bases between them. This CDR3 reads CASARDSARTDTQYF. The CDR3 nucleotides are TGTGCCAGCGCCCGGGACTCGGCTCGCACAGATACGCAGTATTTT.

The rearrangement uses TRBV11-2 and TRBJ2-7; 9 bases fit TRBD1. Germline CDR1 is SGHAT and CDR2 is FQNNGV. The trim removed 5 bases at V and 4 bases at J, leaving 12 bases unmatched. The CDR3 length is 16 residues. Written as DNA, the CDR3 is TGTGCCAGCAGCCCATGGGCGGACAGGGGAGGGTACGAGCAGTACGTC. It codes for CASSPWADRGGYEQYV.

The gene calls are TRBV6-5 and TRBJ2-6, with 9 bases lining up with TRBD1. The CDR3 has 15 residues. Germline V gene lookup returns CDR1 MNHEY and CDR2 SVGAGI. The ends lost 7 bases at V and 2 bases at J; junction bases unmatched: 3. The CDR3 nucleotides read TGTGCCAGCAACCGGGACAGGGCTGGGGCCAACGTCCTGACTTTC. Its translation: CASNRDRAGANVLTF.

V and J are TRBV5-4 and TRBJ1-1, with D perhaps matching TRBD1 (5 bases). V was pared by 4 bases and J by 1 base, with 11 bases between. The CDR3 totals 14 residues. Per germline, CDR1 SGHNT and CDR2 YYREEE (reference sequence). CDR3 nucleotides: TGTGCCAGCAGCCCCCCCAGGGCGAACACTGAAGCTTTCTTT. It translates to CASSPPRANTEAFF.

This rearrangement joins TRBV1 to TRBJ2-5; the table's D call of TRBD2 was not tested on the DNA. TRBV1 is an annotated pseudogene. The CDR3 contains 13 residues. CDR3 residues: CTSSQNLGETQYF. CDR3 coding DNA: TGCACCAGCAGCCAAAACCTCGGGGAGACCCAGTACTTC.

The gene calls are TRBV7-2 and TRBJ2-4, with TRBD1 as a possible D gene (6 bases). CDR3 length equals 15 residues. Deletions cut 4 bases from V and 7 bases from J, with 17 bases between. Germline values: CDR1 SGHTA, CDR2 FQGNSA. The CDR3 DNA follows: TGTGCCAGCAGCTCCATGCGGACAGATCGCAACATTCAGTACTTC. Its translation is CASSSMRTDRNIQYF.

This chain's CDR3 is CAISEAGQDYGYTF. The CDR3 nucleotides read TGTGCCATCAGTGAGGCTGGGCAGGACTATGGCTACACCTTC. This chain links TRBV10-3 with TRBJ1-2; D gene unclear. Trimming removed 2 bases from V and 3 bases from J, with 10 bases in between. There are 14 residues in the CDR3. Per germline, CDR1 ENHRY and CDR2 SYGVKD.